The 32 T cell receptor beta chains in this list originate from one sample, sequenced in a study of neurological immune-mediated disorders. TCRdb reprocessed the 5' RACE reads via MiXCR and lists one record per CDR3 protein. The data show 28,000 or so distinct CDR3 sequences, with 10% to 15% seen just once and approximately 8% held by the top ten. Sequencing was done on a sample of PBMCs. The source of these receptors is a man aged 60 to 69 in good health.

The table lists this clonotype with many counts. The V call is TRBV6-5, the J call TRBJ2-1; D is undetermined. The CDR3 loop spans 14 amino acids. V lost 0 bases, J lost 5 bases, and 8 bases lay in between. Per the germline V gene, CDR1 is MNHEY and CDR2 is SVGAGI. The CDR3 reads CASSYSSGNNEQFF. The CDR3 region has the DNA TGTGCCAGCAGTTACTCGAGTGGGAACAATGAGCAGTTCTTC.

This clonotype was seen many times. This chain uses TRBV12-3 or TRBV12-4 with TRBJ1-2; D is uncertain. The CDR3 sequence is 12 residues long. V was pared by 2 bases and J by 6 bases, with 7 bases between. CDR3 sequence (DNA): TGTGCCAGCAGTTTAAATGGGAATGGCTACACCTTC. It codes for CASSLNGNGYTF.

This clonotype was counted many times. The chain combines TRBV10-3 with TRBJ1-1; D remains ambiguous. Trimming pared 2 bases from V and 2 bases from J, leaving 6 bases between. Germline lookup yields CDR1 ENHRY and CDR2 SYGVKD. The CDR3 covers 13 residues. The CDR3 loop reads CAISEPPNTEAFF. In nucleotides, the CDR3 is TGTGCCATCAGTGAGCCACCAAACACTGAAGCTTTCTTT.

In regard to this clonotype: This may be a read error, as it is one base from a much larger clone. This sequence joins TRBV7-6 and TRBJ1-1, with D perhaps matching TRBD1 (5 bases). Trimming took off 1 base at V and 1 base at J, with 10 bases between the two ends. The CDR3 has 15 residues. The V gene's germline CDR1 is SGHVS and CDR2 FNYEAQ. DNA of the CDR3: TGTGCCAGCAGCTTAGGGCCTGGGACGAACACTGAAGCTTTCTTT. It yields the protein CASSLGPGTNTEAFF.

This clonotype appeared many times. This chain uses TRBV21-1 with TRBJ2-4. TRBV21-1 is classified as a pseudogene. The CDR3 is 11 amino acids. The CDR3 DNA reads as TGTGCCAGCAGCCCGCCTGACATTCAGTACTTC. Amino acids: CASSPPDIQYF.

The table lists this clonotype with a count of one. Since a much larger clone is just one base distant, this may be a read error. The chain joins TRBV20-1 to TRBJ2-1, with D unresolved. There are 12 residues in the CDR3. Germline-derived CDR1 and CDR2 are DFQATT and SNEGSKA (reference sequence). Trimming stripped 2 bases from V and 8 bases from J, with 10 bases between. The chain's CDR3 is CSARTIGYEQFF. DNA of the CDR3: TGCAGTGCTAGAACTATCGGCTATGAGCAGTTCTTC.

In this sample, this clonotype turned up many times. The chain joins TRBV5-1 to TRBJ2-7; TRBD1 matches 7 bases. The germline V gene encodes CDR1 SGHRS and CDR2 YFSETQ. This CDR3 contains 14 residues. The V segment lost 2 bases and the J segment 7 bases; nucleotides outside the gene matches: 9. CDR3 loop: CASSFSQGLGEQYF. The DNA of the CDR3 is TGCGCCAGCAGCTTTTCACAGGGGTTAGGGGAGCAGTACTTC.

This clonotype has a count of ten or more. The chain has TRBV14 and TRBJ2-7; a possible D gene is TRBD2 (6 bases). Germline V gene data show CDR1 as SGHDN and CDR2 as FVKESK. V was pared by 0 bases and J by 4 bases, with 7 bases between. This CDR3 is built from 13 residues. CDR3 DNA sequence: TGTGCCAGCAGCCAAGAACTAGCTTACGAGCAGTACTTC. Protein: CASSQELAYEQYF.

This clonotype has at least ten counts. The chain links TRBV6-6 to TRBJ1-4, with 10 bases aligning to TRBD1. This CDR3 comprises 17 residues. Looked up from germline, CDR1 is MNHNY and CDR2 is SVGAGI (reference sequence). V trimming: 6 bases; J trimming: 8 bases; junction bases outside the gene matches: 15. CDR3 in amino acids: CASSPRAVGTGVEKLFF. CDR3 sequence (DNA): TGTGCCAGCAGCCCCAGGGCAGTCGGGACAGGGGTAGAAAAACTGTTTTTT.

There are many counts of this clonotype. The genes are TRBV5-1 and TRBJ2-3; TRBD1 matches at 7 bases. CDR1 is SGHRS and CDR2 is YFSETQ in the germline V gene. This CDR3 region has 16 residues. V lost 4 bases to trimming and J lost 2 bases; unmatched junction nucleotides: 10. The CDR3 loop is CASSRRTGVDTDTQYF. CDR3 in DNA: TGCGCCAGCAGCCGCCGGACAGGAGTCGACACAGATACGCAGTATTTT.

This chain links TRBV28 with TRBJ2-7; TRBD2 aligns across 11 bases. The trim removed 8 bases at V and 6 bases at J, leaving 3 bases unmatched. This CDR3 is built from 12 residues. CDR1 MDHEN and CDR2 SYDVKM come from the germline V gene. CDR3 in amino acids: CASFGLAGEQYF. The CDR3 DNA is TGTGCCAGCTTCGGACTAGCGGGCGAGCAGTACTTC.

Ten or more counts support this clonotype. The V gene is TRBV6-5, the J gene TRBJ1-1; D ambiguous. Germline values: CDR1 MNHEY, CDR2 SVGAGI. Trimming stripped 5 bases from V and 0 bases from J, with 13 bases between. The CDR3 is 15 amino acids. CDR3 protein: CASSPHRSMNTEAFF. CDR3 DNA sequence: TGTGCCAGCAGTCCCCACAGATCGATGAACACTGAAGCTTTCTTT.

Many counts were recorded for this clonotype. The genes are TRBV20-1 and TRBJ2-3; 7 bases are a match to TRBD1. CDR1 is DFQATT, CDR2 SNEGSKA, per germline (reference sequence). The CDR3 length is 18 residues. V lost 0 bases to trimming and J lost 2 bases; unmatched junction nucleotides: 14. CDR3: CSARDDRVLAGFTDTQYF. The DNA of the CDR3 is TGCAGTGCTAGAGATGACAGGGTCTTGGCTGGTTTCACAGATACGCAGTATTTT.

This clonotype came up many times. The chain couples TRBV7-8 to TRBJ2-2, with D hard to call. The V gene lost 5 bases and the J gene lost 1 base, with 14 bases spanning the gap. The CDR3 consists of 16 residues. CDR1 and CDR2 from the germline V gene are SGHVS and FQNEAQ. The CDR3 coding sequence is TGTGCCAGCAGCGCAGAAACGTGGGTGAACACCGGGGAGCTGTTTTTT. Translating gives CASSAETWVNTGELFF.

This clonotype was detected ten times or more. This chain joins TRBV7-3 and TRBJ2-1, with TRBD2 matching over 9 bases. Looked up from germline, CDR1 is SGHTA and CDR2 is FQGTGA. This CDR3 contains 16 residues. V lost 2 bases, J lost 3 bases, and 5 bases stayed unmatched. The CDR3 DNA sequence: TGTGCCAGCAGCTTAGGTAGCGGGGGCCGCTACAATGAGCAGTTCTTC. Its translation: CASSLGSGGRYNEQFF.

The rearrangement uses TRBV7-3 and TRBJ1-5; D gene unclear. CDR1 and CDR2 (germline): SGHTA, FQGTGA. Between the trimmed V and J ends, which lost 6 bases and 6 bases, there was a span of 12 bases. The CDR3 sequence is 13 residues long. The CDR3 DNA follows: TGTGCCAGCAGTCCCTCCCCCGGTCAGCCCCAGCATTTT. Translation: CASSPSPGQPQHF.

This clonotype is medium-sized within its sample. V and J are TRBV29-1 and TRBJ1-2; 11 nucleotides agree with TRBD1. There are 13 residues in the CDR3. The J segment lost 8 bases and the V segment lost 6 bases, leaving 8 bases of the junction unmatched. Germline V gene sequence: CDR1 SQVTM, CDR2 ANQGSEA. The CDR3 DNA reads as TGCAGCGTGCCCCCGGGACAGGGGGACGGCTACACCTTC. This encodes CSVPPGQGDGYTF.

This clonotype was recorded at least ten times. V is TRBV12-5 and J is TRBJ2-5; 7 bases line up with TRBD2. This CDR3 spans 12 amino acids. In germline, CDR1 is LGHNT, CDR2 FRNRAP. Trimming cost V 3 bases and J 7 bases; bases outside gene matches: 2. Here the CDR3 reads CASGFERGTQYF. The CDR3 DNA follows: TGTGCTAGTGGTTTTGAGCGGGGGACCCAGTACTTC.

The V gene is TRBV7-8, the J gene TRBJ2-5, with a tentative D call TRBD1 (5 bases). The germline V and J ends were trimmed by 2 bases and 0 bases, with 10 bases remaining between them. The germline CDR1 and CDR2 sequences are SGHVS and FQNEAQ. The CDR3 runs to 15 residues. The CDR3 reads CASSLYVTDQETQYF. As DNA, the CDR3 is TGTGCCAGCAGCTTATACGTGACAGACCAAGAGACCCAGTACTTC.

This clonotype showed up many times. The V gene is TRBV3-1, the J gene TRBJ2-7; TRBD2 is a possible D gene (5 bases). The ends were cut back, 1 base at V and 6 bases at J, with 7 bases in the middle. Germline V gene data show CDR1 as LGHDT and CDR2 as YNNKEL (reference sequence). The CDR3 loop spans 12 amino acids. As DNA, the CDR3 is TGTGCCAGCAGCCAAGGAGGGTCCGAGCAGTACTTC. This gives the protein CASSQGGSEQYF.

Of note for this clonotype: Its ends do not fully match the called genes, so a read error is possible. The chain links TRBV24-1 to TRBJ2-1, with D possibly matching TRBD2 (6 bases). The length of the CDR3 is 15 residues. Per the germline V gene, CDR1 is KGHDR and CDR2 is SFDVKD. The CDR3 here is CTTLGRDKDYNEQFF. CDR3 nucleotide sequence: TGTACCACCTTAGGGCGGGATAAAGATTACAATGAACAGTTCTTC.

The chain links TRBV5-1 to TRBJ2-3; 7 nucleotides agree with TRBD2. The CDR3 runs to 14 residues. Germline V gene lookup returns CDR1 SGHRS and CDR2 YFSETQ. With 4 bases clipped from V and 2 bases from J, the junction kept 4 bases outside the gene matches. CDR3 region: CASSGLAVTDTQYF. The CDR3 region has the DNA TGCGCCAGCAGCGGTCTAGCGGTCACAGATACGCAGTATTTT.

This clonotype was recorded at least ten times. The chain employs TRBV6-1 and TRBJ2-7; 9 nucleotides align to TRBD1. Germline V gene sequence: CDR1 MNHNS, CDR2 SASEGT. This CDR3 comprises 14 residues. V lost 6 bases and J lost 0; bases outside the gene matches: 3. The chain's CDR3 is CASRQGASSYEQYF. The CDR3 region has the DNA TGTGCCAGCAGACAGGGGGCGAGCTCCTACGAGCAGTACTTC.

The sample holds many counts of this clonotype. The V call is TRBV20-1, the J call TRBJ1-2, with unresolved D. Germline V gene data show CDR1 as DFQATT and CDR2 as SNEGSKA (reference sequence). Between the trimmed V and J ends, which lost 0 bases and 8 bases, there was a span of 4 bases. The CDR3 extends over 10 amino acids. The chain's CDR3 is CSARDPGYTF. The CDR3 DNA reads as TGCAGTGCTAGAGATCCCGGCTACACCTTC.

Many counts were recorded for this clonotype. This chain joins TRBV5-5 and TRBJ1-2; D not certain. The CDR3 runs 14 residues. The ends were cut back, 1 base at V and 7 bases at J, with 14 bases in the middle. Germline CDR1 is SGHKS and CDR2 is YYEKEE (reference sequence). Here the CDR3 DNA reads TGTGCCAGCAGCTTGAGTTGGGCAGATCTTGGCTACACCTTC. Protein: CASSLSWADLGYTF.

There are many counts of this clonotype. A junction boundary mismatches the germline segment, possibly from a read error. The genes are TRBV24-1 and TRBJ2-7, with D possibly being TRBD2 (5 bases). The CDR3 runs 13 residues. Germline CDR1 reads KGHDR; CDR2 reads SFDVKD. For the CDR3, the DNA is TGTGTCACCAGTGATTTCGGGGTTGACGAGCAGTACTTC. Translating it yields CVTSDFGVDEQYF.

Ten or more counts support this clonotype. V gene TRBV7-2 combines with J gene TRBJ1-4; D unclear. The CDR3 length is 15 residues. Germline lookup yields CDR1 SGHTA and CDR2 FQGNSA. Trimming stripped 1 base from V and 7 bases from J, with 13 bases between. CDR3 in DNA: TGTGCCAGCAGCTTAGGAGGTGGAGTGGGTGAAAAACTGTTTTTT. It codes for CASSLGGGVGEKLFF. Full variable domain (outside the CDR3, taken from reference TRBV7-2 and TRBJ1-4): GAGVSQSPSNKVTEKGKDVELRCDPISGHTALYWYRQSLGQGLEFLIYFQGNSAPDKSGLPSDRFSAERTGGSVSTLTIQRTQQEDSAVYLCASSLGGGVGEKLFFGSGTQLSVL.

This clonotype was detected ten times or more. The rearrangement uses TRBV12-3 or TRBV12-4 and TRBJ2-2; perhaps TRBD1 as D (6 bases). Between the trimmed V and J ends, which lost 6 bases and 5 bases, there was a span of 19 bases. The CDR3 loop spans 16 amino acids. The CDR3 sequence is CASRPTGSGRTGELFF. CDR3 coding DNA: TGTGCCAGCAGGCCCACAGGGTCGGGGCGGACCGGGGAGCTGTTTTTT.

This clonotype was recorded at least ten times. J is TRBJ2-7 and V is TRBV7-6; 7 bases line up with TRBD2. This CDR3 has 14 amino acids. Germline loops: CDR1 SGHVS, CDR2 FNYEAQ. V gave up 6 bases and J gave up 5 bases; unmatched junction bases: 10. CDR3 region: CASSRGGSFDEQYF. DNA of the CDR3: TGTGCCAGCAGTCGGGGCGGGAGTTTCGACGAGCAGTACTTC.

V gene TRBV29-1 combines with J gene TRBJ2-1; 8 bases map to TRBD2. The CDR3 spans 13 residues. V was pared by 7 bases and J by 5 bases, with 7 bases of the junction left unmatched. Germline CDR1 reads SQVTM; CDR2 reads ANQGSEA. The CDR3 protein is CSAQREPHNEQFF. The DNA of the CDR3 is TGCAGCGCTCAGCGGGAGCCCCACAATGAGCAGTTCTTC.

In this sample, this clonotype is medium-sized. The V call is TRBV5-1, the J call TRBJ2-1; TRBD1 aligns across 8 bases. The CDR3 consists of 13 residues. V trimming: 4 bases; J trimming: 7 bases; junction bases outside the gene matches: 4. Germline CDR1 SGHRS, CDR2 YFSETQ. The CDR3 spells CASSHRQGNEQFF. As DNA, the CDR3 is TGCGCCAGCAGCCACAGACAGGGGAATGAGCAGTTCTTC.

Ten or more counts support this clonotype. The rearrangement uses TRBV29-1 and TRBJ2-5; TRBD1 matches at 7 bases. CDR3 length: 13 amino acids. After removal of 7 bases from V and 2 bases from J, the junction contained 7 bases not matched to a gene. From germline, CDR1 is SQVTM and CDR2 ANQGSEA. The CDR3: CSAHRDSQETQYF. The CDR3 DNA reads TGCAGCGCGCACCGGGACAGTCAAGAGACCCAGTACTTC. Full variable domain (missing parts from reference TRBV29-1 and TRBJ2-5): SAVISQKPSRDICQRGTSLTIQCQVDSQVTMMFWYRQQPGQSLTLIATANQGSEATYESGFVIDKFPISRPNLTFSTLTVSNMSPEDSSIYLCSAHRDSQETQYFGPGTRLLVL.